Each of the 28 T cell receptor beta chains below was sequenced from the same sample in a study of cytomegalovirus exposure and HLA in healthy donors. Primers for the PCR totalled 60 Vbeta and 13 Jbeta. The method was immunoSEQ multiplex PCR; TCRdb's version includes in-frame clones alone and lacks a portion of them. Of a few hundred thousand clones in the sample, around 81% were seen once. The sample taken for sequencing was PBMCs. The receptor source for this set is a woman aged 60-70 years in good health and CMV-seropositive.

This rearrangement joins TRBV5-1 to TRBJ2-2, with 8 positions matching TRBD1. CDR3 length: 16 amino acids. Germline V gives CDR1 SGHRS, CDR2 YFSETQ. V shed 2 bases, J shed 1 base, and the junction held 4 bases outside the gene matches. CDR3 nucleotide sequence: TGCGCCAGCAGCTTACAGGGGGGTTTGAACACCGGGGAGCTGTTTTTT. This gives the protein CASSLQGGLNTGELFF.

The V and J genes are TRBV19 and TRBJ2-3, with D hard to call. Trimming left V 7 bases short and J 0 bases short, with 14 bases between. Germline CDR1 is LNHDA and CDR2 is SQIVND (reference sequence). This CDR3 has 15 residues. The CDR3 reads CASTFNFLSTDTQYF. Written as DNA, the CDR3 is TGTGCCAGTACTTTTAACTTCCTTAGCACAGATACGCAGTATTTT.

Here the CDR3 reads CASSLRGLAGEDTGELFF. The CDR3, as DNA: TGTGCCAGCAGCTTACGTGGACTAGCGGGAGAGGACACCGGGGAGCTGTTTTTT. The V gene is TRBV7-9, the J gene TRBJ2-2; 13 bases map to TRBD2. J gave up 3 bases and V 2 bases, and 6 bases lay outside the gene matches. The length of the CDR3 is 18 residues. The germline CDR1 and CDR2 sequences are SEHNR and FQNEAQ (reference sequence).

The chain has TRBV5-1 and TRBJ1-3, with D maybe TRBD1 (5 bases). The V gene's germline CDR1 is SGHRS and CDR2 YFSETQ. CDR3 length equals 18 residues. The V end lost 2 bases, the J end lost 1 base, and 19 bases lay between the germline ends. The CDR3 coding sequence is TGCGCCAGCAGCTTTGTGGTCTCGGGGGAAAGGTCTGGAAACACCATATATTTT. Translation: CASSFVVSGERSGNTIYF.

This chain joins TRBV19 and TRBJ1-2; D call uncertain. The CDR3 totals 13 residues. V was clipped by 3 bases and J by 4 bases, with 9 bases between them. Germline V gene data show CDR1 as LNHDA and CDR2 as SQIVND (reference sequence). In nucleotides, the CDR3 is TGTGCCAGTAGTATCGGAGTCAGCTATGGCTACACCTTC. It encodes CASSIGVSYGYTF. Full variable domain (remainder filled in from reference TRBV19 and TRBJ1-2): DGGITQSPKYLFRKEGQNVTLSCEQNLNHDAMYWYRQDPGQGLRLIYYSQIVNDFQKGDIAEGYSVSREKKESFPLTVTSAQKNPTAFYLCASSIGVSYGYTFGSGTRLTVV.

The rearrangement joins TRBV5-1 to TRBJ2-7; D may be TRBD1 (6 bases). The CDR3 sequence is 13 residues long. CDR1 SGHRS and CDR2 YFSETQ come from the germline V gene. The V and J ends lost 0 bases and 5 bases respectively, with 9 bases between them. The DNA for the CDR3 is TGCGCCAGCAGCTTGGCTGGGGGCGACGAGCAGTACTTC. Translating gives CASSLAGGDEQYF.

The J gene is TRBJ2-7, the V gene TRBV28, with TRBD1 matching over 7 bases. Losses at the gene ends were 5 bases for V and 7 bases for J; bases not matched to a gene: 14. Germline CDR1 is MDHEN and CDR2 is SYDVKM. The CDR3 totals 15 residues. CDR3 DNA sequence: TGTGCCAGCAGTCCCCGGGACAGAGACATACCGGAGCAGTACTTC. Protein product: CASSPRDRDIPEQYF.

The chain uses TRBV27 and TRBJ2-7; TRBD1 matches 9 bases. V lost 2 bases, J lost 6 bases, and 5 bases stayed unmatched. CDR3 length equals 14 residues. CDR1 MNHEY and CDR2 SMNVEV come from the germline V gene (reference sequence). CDR3 coding DNA: TGTGCCAGCAGTTTAATGACAGGGGGTAGCGAGCAGTACTTC. Amino acid sequence: CASSLMTGGSEQYF.

The chain couples TRBV11-2 to TRBJ2-5, with 7 nucleotides matching TRBD2. V dropped 5 bases and J dropped 2; count of bases not matched to a gene: 11. Per the germline V gene, CDR1 is SGHAT and CDR2 is FQNNGV. This CDR3 spans 16 amino acids. CDR3 nucleotides: TGTGCCAGCAGCCGCCTCGGGGGGTTATCTCAAGAGACCCAGTACTTC. It translates to CASSRLGGLSQETQYF.

V and J are TRBV4-1 and TRBJ1-2; the D gene is possibly TRBD1 (5 bases). CDR1 MGHRA and CDR2 YSYEKL come from the germline V gene. Trimming took 1 base from V and 6 from J, leaving 6 bases between them. This CDR3 spans 12 amino acids. CDR3 coding DNA: TGCGCCAGCAGCCAAGGCAGGGATGGCTACACCTTC. Amino acid sequence: CASSQGRDGYTF.

The V gene is TRBV6-1, the J gene TRBJ1-5; 7 nucleotides align to TRBD1. Germline trimming cut 10 bases from V and 1 base from J; bases unmatched to any gene: 10. Germline CDR1 and CDR2: MNHNS and SASEGT. The CDR3 runs 15 residues. The CDR3 DNA reads as TGTGCCACCAATCGACAGGGTTTAAGCAATCAGCCCCAGCATTTT. Translated: CATNRQGLSNQPQHF.

This clone was found once. V usage is TRBV9 and J usage is TRBJ2-1, with a weak D call TRBD2 (5 bases). Trimming removed 2 bases at V and 3 bases at J, with 15 bases between. CDR3 length: 16 residues. CDR1 is SGDLS and CDR2 is YYNGEE in the germline V gene. CDR3 sequence: CASSVFTSGNYNEQFF. The CDR3 region has the DNA TGTGCCAGCAGCGTCTTTACATCCGGGAACTACAATGAGCAGTTCTTC.

A word on this clone: One junction end does not reproduce the germline sequence, and a read error may be involved. The chain uses TRBV7-2 and TRBJ1-4, with 9 bases matching TRBD1. CDR1 and CDR2 from the germline V gene are SGHTA and FQGNSA. The CDR3 loop spans 15 amino acids. The CDR3 region is CASSLAGTGHEKLFF. CDR3 coding DNA: TGTGCCAGCAGCCTAGCCGGGACAGGGCATGAAAAACTGTTTTTT. Based on the CDR3 plus reference TRBV7-2 and TRBJ1-4, the full variable domain is GAGVSQSPSNKVTEKGKDVELRCDPISGHTALYWYRQSLGQGLEFLIYFQGNSAPDKSGLPSDRFSAERTGGSVSTLTIQRTQQEDSAVYLCASSLAGTGHEKLFFGSGTQLSVL.

This chain uses TRBV9 with TRBJ2-3, with 12 bases fitting TRBD2. Germline-derived CDR1 and CDR2 are SGDLS and YYNGEE. V trimming: 0 bases; J trimming: 5 bases; junction bases outside the gene matches: 7. This CDR3 comprises 17 residues. For the CDR3, the DNA is TGTGCCAGCAGCGTAGATCCTAGCGGGAGGGCAAGAGATACGCAGTATTTT. Its protein product is CASSVDPSGRARDTQYF.

This chain connects TRBV19 to TRBJ1-5; D unresolved. The ends were cut back, 11 bases at V and 0 bases at J, with 14 bases in the middle. Germline assignment: CDR1 LNHDA and CDR2 SQIVND (reference sequence). The CDR3 extends over 14 amino acids. CDR3 bases: TGTGCCGCCACGCGGGCTTATAGCAATCAGCCCCAGCATTTT. Encoded protein: CAATRAYSNQPQHF.

The J gene is TRBJ2-7, the V gene TRBV5-1; D is unresolved. Germline values: CDR1 SGHRS, CDR2 YFSETQ. The V and J ends lost 2 bases and 1 base respectively, with 7 bases between them. This CDR3 is built from 13 residues. As DNA, the CDR3 is TGCGCCAGCAGCTTAACACGATCCTACGAGCAGTACTTC. Its translation is CASSLTRSYEQYF.

Here the CDR3 reads CASSSERGSYNEQFF. The CDR3, as DNA: TGCGCCAGCAGCTCCGAGCGGGGCTCCTACAATGAGCAGTTCTTC. This chain uses TRBV5-1 with TRBJ2-1; TRBD2 matches 7 bases. V gave up 3 bases and J gave up 0 bases; unmatched junction bases: 3. Per germline, CDR1 SGHRS and CDR2 YFSETQ. The CDR3 length is 15 residues.

This chain connects TRBV5-1 to TRBJ2-7; 7 bases are a match to TRBD2. The V gene end was trimmed by 2 bases and the J gene end by 3 bases; junction bases not matched to a gene: 5. In germline, CDR1 is SGHRS, CDR2 YFSETQ. The CDR3 length is 14 residues. The CDR3: CASSLGAGHYEQYF. The CDR3 coding sequence is TGCGCCAGCAGCTTAGGAGCGGGGCACTACGAGCAGTACTTC.

The V gene is TRBV19, the J gene TRBJ1-1; 8 bases fit TRBD1. Germline V gene lookup returns CDR1 LNHDA and CDR2 SQIVND (reference sequence). Trimming removed 6 bases from V and 1 base from J; junction bases left unmatched: 1. This CDR3 is 13 amino acids long. The DNA for the CDR3 is TGTGCCAGTAGCCAGGGGGCGAACACTGAAGCTTTCTTT. It encodes CASSQGANTEAFF.

This chain connects TRBV2 to TRBJ2-3; 8 bases fit TRBD2. The junction had 7 bases not matched to a gene; V was cut back by 5 bases and J by 0 bases. The CDR3 covers 16 residues. Germline V gene lookup returns CDR1 SNHLY and CDR2 FYNNEI. The CDR3 DNA follows: TGTGCCAGCAGTAGAAGCGGGAGAGGTAGCACAGATACGCAGTATTTT. Its translation: CASSRSGRGSTDTQYF.

The chain recombines TRBV7-2 with TRBJ2-1; 7 nucleotides match TRBD2. V trimming: 5 bases; J trimming: 5 bases; junction bases outside the gene matches: 18. CDR3 length equals 18 residues. Germline V gene sequence: CDR1 SGHTA, CDR2 FQGNSA. The CDR3 is CASSPTLSPAGVHNEQFF. The CDR3 nucleotides are TGTGCCAGCAGCCCCACGCTCTCTCCTGCGGGAGTCCACAATGAGCAGTTCTTC.

The chain couples TRBV29-1 to TRBJ2-5; 11 bases line up with TRBD2. This CDR3 comprises 13 residues. V shed 7 bases, J shed 5 bases, and the junction held 6 bases outside the gene matches. Germline CDR1 reads SQVTM; CDR2 reads ANQGSEA. CDR3 loop: CSAALAGGETQYF. The CDR3 bases are TGCAGCGCCGCCTTAGCGGGAGGGGAGACCCAGTACTTC.

This chain connects TRBV7-9 to TRBJ1-3, with D maybe TRBD1 (5 bases). Trimming stripped 5 bases from V and 0 bases from J, with 17 bases between. This CDR3 is 17 amino acids long. The germline CDR1 and CDR2 sequences are SEHNR and FQNEAQ (reference sequence). CDR3 DNA: TGTGCCAGCAGCCCAGGAGGGACCGTACACTCTGGAAACACCATATATTTT. It translates to CASSPGGTVHSGNTIYF. Based on the CDR3 plus reference TRBV7-9 and TRBJ1-3, the full variable domain is DTGVSQNPRHKITKRGQNVTFRCDPISEHNRLYWYRQTLGQGPEFLTYFQNEAQLEKSRLLSDRFSAERPKGSFSTLEIQRTEQGDSAMYLCASSPGGTVHSGNTIYFGEGSWLTVV.

Remarks on this clone: Different DNA sequences within this sample yield the same CDR3. The V gene is TRBV7-8, the J gene TRBJ1-2; 7 positions agree with TRBD1. V trimming: 5 bases; J trimming: 4 bases; junction bases outside the gene matches: 7. Germline CDR1 SGHVS, CDR2 FQNEAQ. The CDR3 has 14 residues. In DNA, the CDR3 is TGTGCCAGCAGCAGACGACAGGGCGGCTATGGCTACACCTTC. It translates to CASSRRQGGYGYTF.

Here the CDR3 DNA reads TGTGCCAGTACCCCCGGGACAGGGAGCCGGGGGCAGTACTTC. It encodes CASTPGTGSRGQYF. The chain employs TRBV19 and TRBJ2-7, with 9 bases identical to TRBD1. The CDR3 loop spans 14 amino acids. V was pared by 7 bases and J by 9 bases, with 13 bases of the junction left unmatched. From germline, CDR1 is LNHDA and CDR2 SQIVND (reference sequence).

This clone was seen only once. The V gene is TRBV4-2, the J gene TRBJ1-2, with D possibly being TRBD1 (5 bases). Germline lookup yields CDR1 LGHNA and CDR2 YNFKEQ. V was cut by 1 base and J by 6 bases, with 9 bases left in between. This CDR3 has 13 residues. CDR3 sequence (DNA): TGTGCCAGCAGCCAAGTCGCCAGGGATGGCTACACCTTC. Translating gives CASSQVARDGYTF.

The rearrangement links TRBV28 to TRBJ1-5; 8 bases align to TRBD1. The ends lost 6 bases at V and 4 bases at J; junction bases unmatched: 5. CDR3 size: 14 residues. Germline assignment: CDR1 MDHEN and CDR2 SYDVKM. The CDR3 is CASRTTGENQPQHF. CDR3 coding DNA: TGTGCCAGCAGAACGACAGGGGAAAATCAGCCCCAGCATTTT.

The chain uses TRBV10-3 and TRBJ2-7; D might be TRBD1 (6 bases). The V gene lost 10 bases and the J gene lost 0 bases, with 16 bases spanning the gap. CDR3 length equals 14 residues. Germline V gene lookup returns CDR1 ENHRY and CDR2 SYGVKD. The CDR3 region is CATLQGTSSYEQYF. CDR3 sequence (DNA): TGTGCCACCCTACAGGGAACGAGCTCCTACGAGCAGTACTTC.